The 6 T cell receptor beta chains in this list originate from one sample, sequenced in a study of cytomegalovirus exposure and HLA in healthy donors. 13 Jbeta primers and 60 Vbeta primers were used for the PCR. Produced via immunoSEQ multiplex PCR; TCRdb's table is partial and in-frame only. The table records tens of thousands of clones, around three quarters of them present only once. The sequencing input was PBMCs. These TCRs come from a woman aged 40-49 years in good health and CMV-seropositive.

V usage is TRBV11-3 and J usage is TRBJ2-2; 9 bases match TRBD1. CDR1 SGHNT and CDR2 YENEEA come from the germline V gene. The CDR3 sequence is 16 residues long. J was trimmed by 7 bases and V by 5 bases; bases with no gene match: 11. The CDR3 is CASSPGGQGKSGELFF. In nucleotides, the CDR3 is TGTGCCAGCAGCCCAGGGGGACAGGGTAAAAGCGGGGAGCTGTTTTTT.

The V call is TRBV29-1, the J call TRBJ2-7; tentative D call: TRBD1 (7 bases). V was clipped by 6 bases and J by 3 bases, with 12 bases between them. Germline V gene sequence: CDR1 SQVTM, CDR2 ANQGSEA. The CDR3 runs 12 residues. CDR3 protein: CSVRDSYYEQYF. The CDR3, as DNA: TGCAGCGTGCGGGACAGTTACTACGAGCAGTACTTC.

This clone appeared a few times. The J gene is TRBJ2-5, the V gene TRBV19; 10 bases are a match to TRBD1. The germline V gene encodes CDR1 LNHDA and CDR2 SQIVND (reference sequence). The CDR3 runs 15 residues. J was trimmed by 5 bases and V by 4 bases; bases with no gene match: 7. Here the CDR3 reads CASSTGQGVGETQYF. CDR3 nucleotide sequence: TGTGCCAGTAGTACCGGACAGGGGGTGGGGGAGACCCAGTACTTC. Full variable domain (remainder filled in from reference TRBV19 and TRBJ2-5): DGGITQSPKYLFRKEGQNVTLSCEQNLNHDAMYWYRQDPGQGLRLIYYSQIVNDFQKGDIAEGYSVSREKKESFPLTVTSAQKNPTAFYLCASSTGQGVGETQYFGPGTRLLVL.

This clone was counted only a few times. The chain is built from TRBV7-9 and TRBJ1-3; TRBD1 matches at 7 bases. There are 15 residues in the CDR3. The ends lost 5 bases at V and 7 bases at J; junction bases unmatched: 11. Germline lookup yields CDR1 SEHNR and CDR2 FQNEAQ (reference sequence). Here the CDR3 reads CASSPGDSRLNTIYF. DNA of the CDR3: TGTGCCAGCAGCCCAGGGGACAGTAGGCTGAACACCATATATTTT. Based on the CDR3 plus reference TRBV7-9 and TRBJ1-3, the full variable domain is DTGVSQNPRHKITKRGQNVTFRCDPISEHNRLYWYRQTLGQGPEFLTYFQNEAQLEKSRLLSDRFSAERPKGSFSTLEIQRTEQGDSAMYLCASSPGDSRLNTIYFGEGSWLTVV.

The chain links TRBV6-1 to TRBJ1-2; maybe TRBD1 (5 bases). The V end was cut by 2 bases, the J end by 5 bases, with 15 bases between. The V gene's germline CDR1 is MNHNS and CDR2 SASEGT. The CDR3 is 15 residues long. CDR3 amino acids: CASSESGQILYGYTF. The CDR3 DNA is TGTGCCAGCAGTGAATCAGGGCAGATACTTTATGGCTACACCTTC.

This chain joins TRBV27 and TRBJ1-2; TRBD1 might be the D (6 bases). Germline-derived CDR1 and CDR2 are MNHEY and SMNVEV (reference sequence). V lost 3 bases and J 7 bases, leaving 18 bases between the germline ends. This CDR3 has 15 amino acids. DNA of the CDR3: TGTGCCAGCAGTTTGGTCCGGGGGGCTCTTGGTGGCTACACCTTC. Encoded protein: CASSLVRGALGGYTF.